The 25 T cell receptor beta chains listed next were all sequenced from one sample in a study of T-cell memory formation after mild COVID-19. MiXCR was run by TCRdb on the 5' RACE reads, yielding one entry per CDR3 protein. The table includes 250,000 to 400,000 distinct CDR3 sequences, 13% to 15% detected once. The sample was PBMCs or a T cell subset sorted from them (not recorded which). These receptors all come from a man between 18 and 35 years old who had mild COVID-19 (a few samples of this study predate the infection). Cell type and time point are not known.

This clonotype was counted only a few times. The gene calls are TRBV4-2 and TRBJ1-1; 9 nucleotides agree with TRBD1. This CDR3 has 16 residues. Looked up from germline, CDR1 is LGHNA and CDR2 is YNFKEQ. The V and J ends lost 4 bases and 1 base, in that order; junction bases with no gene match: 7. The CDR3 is CASSRGTGWENTEAFF. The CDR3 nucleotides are TGTGCCAGCAGCCGCGGGACAGGGTGGGAGAACACTGAAGCTTTCTTT.

The CDR3 region is CASSRLGDYGYTF. DNA for the CDR3: TGTGCCAGCAGCCGCCTCGGCGACTATGGCTACACCTTC. The chain recombines TRBV4-2 with TRBJ1-2; D gene unclear. Germline values: CDR1 LGHNA, CDR2 YNFKEQ. Between the trimmed V and J ends, which lost 4 bases and 3 bases, there was a span of 9 bases. The CDR3 is 13 amino acids.

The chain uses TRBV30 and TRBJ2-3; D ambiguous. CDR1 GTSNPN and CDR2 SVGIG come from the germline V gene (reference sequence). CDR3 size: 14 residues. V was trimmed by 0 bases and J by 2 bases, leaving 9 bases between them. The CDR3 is CAWSVASITDTQYF. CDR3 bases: TGTGCCTGGAGTGTGGCGTCTATCACAGATACGCAGTATTTT.

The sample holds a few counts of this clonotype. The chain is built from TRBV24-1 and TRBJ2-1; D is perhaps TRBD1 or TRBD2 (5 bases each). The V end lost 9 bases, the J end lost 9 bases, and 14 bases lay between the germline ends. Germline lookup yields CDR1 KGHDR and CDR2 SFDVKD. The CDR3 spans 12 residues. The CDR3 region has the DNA TGTGCCACCCAGAGGGGAGCAGGTGAGCAGTTCTTC. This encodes CATQRGAGEQFF.

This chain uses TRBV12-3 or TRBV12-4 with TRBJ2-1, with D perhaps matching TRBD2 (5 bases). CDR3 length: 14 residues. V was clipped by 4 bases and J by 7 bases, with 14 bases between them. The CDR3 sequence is CASSSPMSGNEQFF. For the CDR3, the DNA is TGTGCCAGCAGTTCACCCATGTCGGGAAATGAGCAGTTCTTC.

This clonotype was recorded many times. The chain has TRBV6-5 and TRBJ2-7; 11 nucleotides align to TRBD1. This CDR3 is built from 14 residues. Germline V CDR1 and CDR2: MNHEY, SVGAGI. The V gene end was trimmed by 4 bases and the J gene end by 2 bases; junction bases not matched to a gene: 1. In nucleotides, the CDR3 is TGTGCCAGCAGTTGGGACAGGGGGACCTACGAGCAGTACTTC. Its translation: CASSWDRGTYEQYF.

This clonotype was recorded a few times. In DNA form, the CDR3 reads TGTGCCAGCAGGGCAAGGACAGGGGTACCCGGGGAGCTGTTTTTT. It is translated as CASRARTGVPGELFF. J is TRBJ2-2 and V is TRBV7-3; TRBD1 agrees at 9 bases. CDR3 size: 15 residues. The V segment lost 6 bases and the J segment 6 bases; nucleotides outside the gene matches: 8. From germline, CDR1 is SGHTA and CDR2 FQGTGA.

This CDR3 is CSVALLNTEAFF. CDR3 nucleotide sequence: TGCAGCGTTGCCTTATTGAACACTGAAGCTTTCTTT. The chain couples TRBV29-1 to TRBJ1-1; no firm D call. Germline CDR1 reads SQVTM; CDR2 reads ANQGSEA. V was cut by 4 bases and J by 0 bases, with 6 bases left in between. CDR3 length: 12 amino acids.

The CDR3, as DNA: TGTGCCAGCAGCTTAATGTCCCAGTGGGGCAGCGAGAACACTGAAGCTTTCTTT. Its translation is CASSLMSQWGSENTEAFF. V usage is TRBV7-8 and J usage is TRBJ1-1; the D gene is possibly TRBD1 (5 bases). The length of the CDR3 is 18 residues. Germline assignment: CDR1 SGHVS and CDR2 FQNEAQ. V lost 2 bases, J lost 1 base, and 20 bases lay in between.

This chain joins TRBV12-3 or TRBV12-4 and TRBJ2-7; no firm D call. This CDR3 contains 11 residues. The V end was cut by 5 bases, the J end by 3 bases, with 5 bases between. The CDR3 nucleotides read TGTGCCAGCAGTATCCTCTACGAGCAGTACTTC. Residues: CASSILYEQYF.

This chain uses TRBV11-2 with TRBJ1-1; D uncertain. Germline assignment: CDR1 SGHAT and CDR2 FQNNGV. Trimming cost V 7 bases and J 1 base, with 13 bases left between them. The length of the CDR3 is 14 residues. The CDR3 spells CASTPLPQNTEAFF. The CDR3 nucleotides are TGTGCCAGCACCCCTCTCCCCCAGAACACTGAAGCTTTCTTT.

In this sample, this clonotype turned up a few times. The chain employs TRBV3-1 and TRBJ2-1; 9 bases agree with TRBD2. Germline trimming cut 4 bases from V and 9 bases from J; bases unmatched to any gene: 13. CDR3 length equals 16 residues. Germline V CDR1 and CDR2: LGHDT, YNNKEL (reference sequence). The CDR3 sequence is CASSPPGGGALSEQFF. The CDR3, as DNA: TGTGCCAGCAGCCCCCCCGGCGGGGGGGCCTTGAGTGAGCAGTTCTTC.

The CDR3 loop reads CASSISTGGYEQYV. The DNA of the CDR3 is TGTGCCAGCAGCATTTCGACAGGGGGCTACGAGCAGTACGTC. The chain is built from TRBV5-5 and TRBJ2-7, with TRBD1 identical over 9 bases. With 4 bases clipped from V and 3 bases from J, the junction kept 5 bases outside the gene matches. CDR1 is SGHKS and CDR2 is YYEKEE in the germline V gene (reference sequence). There are 14 residues in the CDR3.

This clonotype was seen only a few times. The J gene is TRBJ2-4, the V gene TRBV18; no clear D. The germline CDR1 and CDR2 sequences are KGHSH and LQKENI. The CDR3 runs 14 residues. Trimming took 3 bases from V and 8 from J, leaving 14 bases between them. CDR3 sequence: CASSPPRLQDIQYF. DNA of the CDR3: TGTGCCAGCTCACCCCCACGCCTCCAGGACATTCAGTACTTC.

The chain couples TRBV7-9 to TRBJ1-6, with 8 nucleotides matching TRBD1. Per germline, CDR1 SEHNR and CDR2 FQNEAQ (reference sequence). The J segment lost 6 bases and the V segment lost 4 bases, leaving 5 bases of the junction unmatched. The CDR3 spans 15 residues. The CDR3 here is CASSSLDRVNSPLHF. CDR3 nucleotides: TGTGCCAGCAGCTCCCTGGACAGGGTTAATTCACCCCTCCACTTT. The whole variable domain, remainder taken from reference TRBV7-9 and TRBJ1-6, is DTGVSQNPRHKITKRGQNVTFRCDPISEHNRLYWYRQTLGQGPEFLTYFQNEAQLEKSRLLSDRFSAERPKGSFSTLEIQRTEQGDSAMYLCASSSLDRVNSPLHFGNGTRLTVT.

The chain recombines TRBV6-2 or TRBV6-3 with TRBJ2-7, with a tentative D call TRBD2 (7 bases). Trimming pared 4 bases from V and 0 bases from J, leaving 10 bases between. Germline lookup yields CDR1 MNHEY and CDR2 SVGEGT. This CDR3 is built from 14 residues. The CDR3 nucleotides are TGTGCCAGCAGTTGGCGGGGGCCCTCCTACGAGCAGTACTTC. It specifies CASSWRGPSYEQYF.

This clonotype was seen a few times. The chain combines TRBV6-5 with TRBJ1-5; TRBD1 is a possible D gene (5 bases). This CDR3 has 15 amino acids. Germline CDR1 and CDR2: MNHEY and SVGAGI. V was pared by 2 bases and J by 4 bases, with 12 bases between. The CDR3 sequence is CASSYGPRANQPQHF. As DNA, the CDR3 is TGTGCCAGCAGTTACGGACCCAGGGCTAATCAGCCCCAGCATTTT.

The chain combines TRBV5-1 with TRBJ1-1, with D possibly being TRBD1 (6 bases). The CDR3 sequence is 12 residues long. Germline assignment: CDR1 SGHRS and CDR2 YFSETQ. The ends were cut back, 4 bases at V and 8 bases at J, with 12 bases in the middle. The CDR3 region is CASSPGHEEAFF. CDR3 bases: TGCGCCAGCAGCCCGGGACACGAAGAAGCTTTCTTT.

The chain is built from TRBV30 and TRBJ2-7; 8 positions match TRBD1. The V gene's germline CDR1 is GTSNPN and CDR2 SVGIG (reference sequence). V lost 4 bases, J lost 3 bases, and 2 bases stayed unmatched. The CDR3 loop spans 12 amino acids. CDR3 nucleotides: TGTGCCTGGAACAGGGGGAACTACGAGCAGTACTTC. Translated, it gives CAWNRGNYEQYF.

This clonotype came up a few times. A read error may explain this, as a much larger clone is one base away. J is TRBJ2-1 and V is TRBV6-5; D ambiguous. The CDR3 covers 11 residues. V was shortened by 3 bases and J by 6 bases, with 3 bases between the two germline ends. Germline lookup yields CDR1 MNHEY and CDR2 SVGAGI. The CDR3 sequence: CASSYFNEQFF. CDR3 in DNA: TGTGCCAGCAGTTATTTCAATGAGCAGTTCTTC.

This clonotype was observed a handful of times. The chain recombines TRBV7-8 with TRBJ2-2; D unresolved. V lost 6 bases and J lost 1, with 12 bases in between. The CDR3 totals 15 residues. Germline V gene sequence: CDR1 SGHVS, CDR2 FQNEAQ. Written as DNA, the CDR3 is TGTGCCAGCAGGAGCTTAAGGGTGAACACCGGGGAGCTGTTTTTT. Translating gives CASRSLRVNTGELFF.

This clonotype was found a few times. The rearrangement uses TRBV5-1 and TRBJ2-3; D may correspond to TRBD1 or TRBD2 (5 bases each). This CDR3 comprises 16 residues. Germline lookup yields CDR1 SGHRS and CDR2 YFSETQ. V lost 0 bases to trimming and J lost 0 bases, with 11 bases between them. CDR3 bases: TGCGCCAGCAGCTTGGTACGGGACCCAAGCACAGATACGCAGTATTTT. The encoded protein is CASSLVRDPSTDTQYF.

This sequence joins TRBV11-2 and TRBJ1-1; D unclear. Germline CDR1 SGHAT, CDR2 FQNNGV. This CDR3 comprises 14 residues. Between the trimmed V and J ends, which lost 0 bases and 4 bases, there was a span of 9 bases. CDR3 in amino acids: CASSLDAGTTEAFF. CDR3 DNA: TGTGCCAGCAGCTTAGACGCGGGTACCACTGAAGCTTTCTTT.

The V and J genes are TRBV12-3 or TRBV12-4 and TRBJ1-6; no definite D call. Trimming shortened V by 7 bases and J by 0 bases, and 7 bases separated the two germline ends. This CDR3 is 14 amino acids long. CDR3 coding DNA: TGTGCCAGCACTCAGAACTCCTATAATTCACCCCTCCACTTT. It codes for CASTQNSYNSPLHF.

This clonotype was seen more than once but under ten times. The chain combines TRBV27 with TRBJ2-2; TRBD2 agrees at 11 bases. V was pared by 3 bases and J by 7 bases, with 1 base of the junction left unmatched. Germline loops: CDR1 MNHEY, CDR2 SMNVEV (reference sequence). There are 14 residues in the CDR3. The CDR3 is CASSFLAGGGELFF. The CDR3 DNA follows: TGTGCCAGCAGTTTCCTAGCGGGGGGCGGGGAGCTGTTTTTT.